Following are 9 T cell receptor beta chains from one sample sequenced in a study of early T cells in non-severe SARS-CoV-2 infection. TCRdb re-derived calls from the 5' RACE reads in MiXCR, one entry per CDR3 protein. The data show tens of thousands of distinct CDR3 sequences, about 12% seen once. The source material was whole blood. The source of these receptors is an adult who was a healthcare worker with PCR-confirmed SARS-CoV-2 infection or an uninfected control (not recorded which).

This clonotype was found many times. The CDR3 DNA reads as TGCGCCAGCTTCGATCTAGCCGCAGATACGCAGTATTTT. Encoded protein: CASFDLAADTQYF. The chain employs TRBV5-1 and TRBJ2-3; a possible D gene is TRBD2 (5 bases). The CDR3 extends over 13 amino acids. Trimming stripped 7 bases from V and 4 bases from J, with 13 bases between. Germline V gene lookup returns CDR1 SGHRS and CDR2 YFSETQ.

On this clonotype itself: This may arise from a read error, as a much more abundant clone is one base away. The chain uses TRBV3-1 and TRBJ2-7, with D possibly TRBD2 on 5 matching bases. The CDR3 length is 12 residues. V was shortened by 8 bases and J by 6 bases, with 14 bases between the two germline ends. Germline assignment: CDR1 LGHDT and CDR2 YNNKEL (reference sequence). CDR3 coding DNA: TGTGCCAGCGGCGGGTCTTCTCGCGAGCAGTACTTC. Its translation is CASGGSSREQYF.

This clonotype was seen repeatedly, ten times or more. The chain has TRBV5-4 and TRBJ1-3; TRBD1 is a possible D gene (5 bases). V gave up 0 bases and J gave up 6 bases, with 10 bases separating them. This CDR3 comprises 14 residues. Germline V lookup: CDR1 SGHNT, CDR2 YYREEE (reference sequence). The CDR3 nucleotides are TGTGCCAGCAGCTTGGGCCAGGGAGAAAACACCATATATTTT. It yields the protein CASSLGQGENTIYF.

This clonotype was seen at least ten times. V usage is TRBV10-3 and J usage is TRBJ1-5; D unclear. Between the trimmed V and J ends, which lost 8 bases and 0 bases, there was a span of 14 bases. Germline CDR1 is ENHRY and CDR2 is SYGVKD. The CDR3 spans 15 residues. The CDR3 nucleotides are TGTGCCATCCCCCTGGGGATCTATAGCAATCAGCCCCAGCATTTT. This translates into CAIPLGIYSNQPQHF.

This clonotype was counted a few times. The chain has TRBV7-9 and TRBJ1-6, with TRBD1 as a possible D gene (5 bases). Trimming left V 5 bases short and J 3 bases short, with 14 bases between. The germline gives CDR1 SEHNR, CDR2 FQNEAQ (reference sequence). The CDR3 is made up of 16 amino acids. The CDR3 sequence is CASSAYTGIYNSPLHF. CDR3 bases: TGTGCCAGCAGCGCGTATACAGGAATCTATAATTCACCCCTCCACTTT.

This clonotype was picked up many times. In nucleotides, the CDR3 is TGTGCCAGCAGTCGCGGAAAAGAGACCCAGTACTTC. This codes for CASSRGKETQYF. The chain joins TRBV28 to TRBJ2-5; D remains ambiguous. The CDR3 totals 12 residues. V lost 5 bases and J lost 3, with 7 bases in between. Looked up from germline, CDR1 is MDHEN and CDR2 is SYDVKM.

This clonotype has ten or more counts. V is TRBV2 and J is TRBJ2-1; 8 bases fit TRBD2. The CDR3 sequence is 14 residues long. Germline CDR1 is SNHLY and CDR2 is FYNNEI. Unmatched junction bases numbered 7, after V lost 8 bases and J lost 4 bases. The CDR3 is CASGAGVVYNEQFF. The CDR3 coding sequence is TGTGCCAGCGGAGCGGGGGTGGTTTACAATGAGCAGTTCTTC.

V usage is TRBV10-1 and J usage is TRBJ1-1, with D unresolved. The CDR3 runs to 14 residues. Germline-derived CDR1 and CDR2 are WNHNN and SYGVQD (reference sequence). V was trimmed by 2 bases and J by 0 bases, leaving 7 bases between them. CDR3: CASSENRMNTEAFF. CDR3 in DNA: TGCGCCAGCAGTGAGAATAGGATGAACACTGAAGCTTTCTTT.

This clonotype has at least ten counts. The chain is built from TRBV5-1 and TRBJ1-5; D might be TRBD1 (6 bases). The CDR3 spans 16 residues. The V gene's germline CDR1 is SGHRS and CDR2 YFSETQ. The germline V and J ends were trimmed by 0 bases and 7 bases, with 17 bases remaining between them. The CDR3 nucleotides are TGCGCCAGCAGCTTGGAGGGGCCAGGGGTTGGGCAGCCCCAGCATTTT. As protein: CASSLEGPGVGQPQHF.